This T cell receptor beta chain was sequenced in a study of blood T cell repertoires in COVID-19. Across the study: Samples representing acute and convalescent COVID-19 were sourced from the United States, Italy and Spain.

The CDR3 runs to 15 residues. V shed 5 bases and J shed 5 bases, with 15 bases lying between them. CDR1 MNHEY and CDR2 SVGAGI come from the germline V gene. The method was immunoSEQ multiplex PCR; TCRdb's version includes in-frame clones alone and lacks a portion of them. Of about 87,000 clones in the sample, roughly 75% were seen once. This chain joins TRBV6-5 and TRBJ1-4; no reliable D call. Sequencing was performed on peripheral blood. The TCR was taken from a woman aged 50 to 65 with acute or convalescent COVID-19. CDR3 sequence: CASSLTHLANEKLFF. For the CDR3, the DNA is TGTGCCAGCAGTCTCACGCACCTGGCCAATGAAAAACTGTTTTTT.